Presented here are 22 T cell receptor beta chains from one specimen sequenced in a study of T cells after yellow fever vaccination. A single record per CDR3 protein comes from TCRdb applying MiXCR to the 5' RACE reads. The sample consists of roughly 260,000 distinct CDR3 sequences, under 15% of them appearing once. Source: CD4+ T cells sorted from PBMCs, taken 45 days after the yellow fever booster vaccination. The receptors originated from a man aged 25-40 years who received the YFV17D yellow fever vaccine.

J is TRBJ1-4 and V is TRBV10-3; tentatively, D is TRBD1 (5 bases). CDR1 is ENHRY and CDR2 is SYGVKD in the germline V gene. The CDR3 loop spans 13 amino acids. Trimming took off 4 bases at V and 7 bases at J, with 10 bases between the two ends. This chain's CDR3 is CAISGGPGEKLFF. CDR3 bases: TGTGCCATCAGTGGGGGACCTGGTGAAAAACTGTTTTTT.

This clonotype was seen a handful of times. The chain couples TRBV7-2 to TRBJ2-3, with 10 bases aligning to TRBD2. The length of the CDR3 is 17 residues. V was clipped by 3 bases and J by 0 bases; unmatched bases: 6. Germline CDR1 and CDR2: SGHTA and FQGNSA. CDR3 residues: CASSFAASGGSTDTQYF. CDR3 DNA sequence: TGTGCCAGCAGCTTCGCCGCTAGCGGGGGAAGCACAGATACGCAGTATTTT.

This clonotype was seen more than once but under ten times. The CDR3 here is CASSFDSGRHYYNEQFF. CDR3 DNA: TGTGCCAGCAGCTTCGATAGCGGGCGGCACTACTACAATGAGCAGTTCTTC. The chain joins TRBV11-3 to TRBJ2-1; 7 nucleotides match TRBD2. J was trimmed by 3 bases and V by 3 bases; bases with no gene match: 11. This CDR3 is built from 17 residues. Germline V gene sequence: CDR1 SGHNT, CDR2 YENEEA.

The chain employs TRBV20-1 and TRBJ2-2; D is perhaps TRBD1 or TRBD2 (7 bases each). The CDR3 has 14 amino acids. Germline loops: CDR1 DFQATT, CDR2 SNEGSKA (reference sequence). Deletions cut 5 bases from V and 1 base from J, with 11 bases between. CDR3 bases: TGCAGTGCTGTCAGGGGGGGGAACACCGGGGAGCTGTTTTTT. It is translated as CSAVRGGNTGELFF.

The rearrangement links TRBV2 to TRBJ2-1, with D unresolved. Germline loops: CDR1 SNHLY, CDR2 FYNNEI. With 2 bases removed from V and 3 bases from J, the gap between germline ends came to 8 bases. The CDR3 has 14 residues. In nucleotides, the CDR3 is TGTGCCAGCAGTGAACGCCTAGGCTACAATGAGCAGTTCTTC. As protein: CASSERLGYNEQFF.

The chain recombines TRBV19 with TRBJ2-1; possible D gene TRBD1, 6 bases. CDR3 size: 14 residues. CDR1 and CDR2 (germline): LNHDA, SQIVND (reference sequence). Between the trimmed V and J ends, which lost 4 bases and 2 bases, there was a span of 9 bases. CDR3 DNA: TGTGCCAGTAGTAACCGGGACACCTACAATGAGCAGTTCTTC. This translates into CASSNRDTYNEQFF.

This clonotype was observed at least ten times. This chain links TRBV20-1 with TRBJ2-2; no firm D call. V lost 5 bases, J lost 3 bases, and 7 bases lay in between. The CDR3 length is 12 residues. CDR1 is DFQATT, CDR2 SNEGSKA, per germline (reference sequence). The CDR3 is CSAQSYTGELFF. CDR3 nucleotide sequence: TGCAGTGCTCAATCGTACACCGGGGAGCTGTTTTTT.

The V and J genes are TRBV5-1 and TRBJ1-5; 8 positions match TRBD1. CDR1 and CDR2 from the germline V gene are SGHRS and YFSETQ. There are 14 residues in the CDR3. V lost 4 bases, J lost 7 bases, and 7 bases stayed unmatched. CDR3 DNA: TGCGCCAGCAGCCCCTCGACAGGGGAACAGCCCCAGCATTTT. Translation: CASSPSTGEQPQHF.

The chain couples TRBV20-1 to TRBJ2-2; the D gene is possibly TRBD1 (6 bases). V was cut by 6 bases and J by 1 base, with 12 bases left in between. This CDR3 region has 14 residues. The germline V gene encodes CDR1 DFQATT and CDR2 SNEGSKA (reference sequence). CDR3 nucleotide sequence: TGCAGTGCCAGGGGTGGGAAGAACACCGGGGAGCTGTTTTTT. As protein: CSARGGKNTGELFF.

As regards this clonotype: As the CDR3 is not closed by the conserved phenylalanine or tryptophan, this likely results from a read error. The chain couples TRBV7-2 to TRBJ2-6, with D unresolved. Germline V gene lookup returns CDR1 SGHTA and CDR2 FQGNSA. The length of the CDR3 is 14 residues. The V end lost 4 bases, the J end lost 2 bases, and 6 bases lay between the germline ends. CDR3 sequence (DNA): TGTGCCAGCAGCTCCCGCACTGGGGCCAACGTCCTGACTCTC. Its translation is CASSSRTGANVLTL.

This CDR3 reads CASSAGTGLTEAFF. The CDR3, as DNA: TGTGCCAGCAGCGCCGGGACAGGGTTGACTGAAGCTTTCTTT. The chain is built from TRBV9 and TRBJ1-1, with TRBD1 matching 9 bases. The germline gives CDR1 SGDLS, CDR2 YYNGEE. Trimming cost V 3 bases and J 5 bases; bases outside gene matches: 5. The CDR3 has 14 residues.

CDR3: CASSQLGADEQYF. Here the CDR3 DNA reads TGTGCCAGCAGCCAGCTTGGGGCTGACGAGCAGTACTTC. The chain carries TRBV4-2 and TRBJ2-7; a weak D match, TRBD1 (5 bases). CDR3 length: 13 residues. Germline lookup yields CDR1 LGHNA and CDR2 YNFKEQ. Trimming took 3 bases from V and 5 from J, leaving 11 bases between them.

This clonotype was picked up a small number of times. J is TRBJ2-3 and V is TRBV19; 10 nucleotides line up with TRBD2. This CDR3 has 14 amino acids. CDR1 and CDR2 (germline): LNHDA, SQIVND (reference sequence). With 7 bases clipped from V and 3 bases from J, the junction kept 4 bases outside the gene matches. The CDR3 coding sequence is TGTGCCAGTACCCGGACTAGCGGAACAGATACGCAGTATTTT. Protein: CASTRTSGTDTQYF.

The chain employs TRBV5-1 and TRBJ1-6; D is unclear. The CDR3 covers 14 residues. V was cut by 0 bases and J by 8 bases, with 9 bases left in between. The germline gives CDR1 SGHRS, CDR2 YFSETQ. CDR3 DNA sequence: TGCGCCAGCAGCTTGGACCCTTCGCATTCACCCCTCCACTTT. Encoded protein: CASSLDPSHSPLHF. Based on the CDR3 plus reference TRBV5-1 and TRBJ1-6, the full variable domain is KAGVTQTPRYLIKTRGQQVTLSCSPISGHRSVSWYQQTPGQGLQFLFEYFSETQRNKGNFPGRFSGRQFSNSRSEMNVSTLELGDSALYLCASSLDPSHSPLHFGNGTRLTVT.

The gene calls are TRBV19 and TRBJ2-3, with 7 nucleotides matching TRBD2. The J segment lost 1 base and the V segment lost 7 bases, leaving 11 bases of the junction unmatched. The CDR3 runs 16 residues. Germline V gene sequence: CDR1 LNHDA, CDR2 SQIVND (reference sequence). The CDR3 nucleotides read TGTGCCAGTAAGGAGACTAGCAACCCACGCACAGATACGCAGTATTTT. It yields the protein CASKETSNPRTDTQYF.

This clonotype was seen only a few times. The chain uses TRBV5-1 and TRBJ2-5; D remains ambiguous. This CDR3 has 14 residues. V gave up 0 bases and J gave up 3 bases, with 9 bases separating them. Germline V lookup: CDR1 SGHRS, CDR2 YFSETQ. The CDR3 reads CASSLAAAEETQYF. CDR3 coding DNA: TGCGCCAGCAGCTTGGCCGCGGCAGAAGAGACCCAGTACTTC.

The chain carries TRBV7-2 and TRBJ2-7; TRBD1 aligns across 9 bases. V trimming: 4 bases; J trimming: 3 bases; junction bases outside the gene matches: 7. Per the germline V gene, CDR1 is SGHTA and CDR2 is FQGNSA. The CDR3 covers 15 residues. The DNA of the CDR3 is TGTGCCAGCAGCTCCCGGGACAGGGAGCTCTACGAGCAGTACTTC. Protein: CASSSRDRELYEQYF. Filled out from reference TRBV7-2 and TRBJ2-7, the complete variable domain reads GAGVSQSPSNKVTEKGKDVELRCDPISGHTALYWYRQSLGQGLEFLIYFQGNSAPDKSGLPSDRFSAERTGGSVSTLTIQRTQQEDSAVYLCASSSRDRELYEQYFGPGTRLTVT.

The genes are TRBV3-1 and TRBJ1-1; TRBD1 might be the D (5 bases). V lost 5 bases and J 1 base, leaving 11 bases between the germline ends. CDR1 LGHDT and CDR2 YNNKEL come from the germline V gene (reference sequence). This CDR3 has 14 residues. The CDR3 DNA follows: TGTGCCAGCAGCTCGGGACCTCGGAACACTGAAGCTTTCTTT. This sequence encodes CASSSGPRNTEAFF.

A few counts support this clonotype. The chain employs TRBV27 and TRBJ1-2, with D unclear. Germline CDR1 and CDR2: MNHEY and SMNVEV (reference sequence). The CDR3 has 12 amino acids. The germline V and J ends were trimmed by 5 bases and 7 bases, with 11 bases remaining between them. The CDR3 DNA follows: TGTGCCAGCAGTAACTGGGATGGTGGCTACACCTTC. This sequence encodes CASSNWDGGYTF.

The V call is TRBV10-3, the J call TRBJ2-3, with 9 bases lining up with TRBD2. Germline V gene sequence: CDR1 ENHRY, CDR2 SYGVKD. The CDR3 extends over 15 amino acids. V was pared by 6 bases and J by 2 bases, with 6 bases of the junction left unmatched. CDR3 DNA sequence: TGTGCCATCAGCGTTGCGGGGGGGGACACAGATACGCAGTATTTT. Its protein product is CAISVAGGDTDTQYF.

Written as DNA, the CDR3 is TGCGCCAGCAGCTTGACTAGCAAGTCCACCGGGGAGCTGTTTTTT. Protein product: CASSLTSKSTGELFF. This chain joins TRBV5-1 and TRBJ2-2, with a tentative D call TRBD2 (6 bases). V gave up 1 base and J gave up 4 bases, with 11 bases separating them. There are 15 residues in the CDR3. The germline CDR1 and CDR2 sequences are SGHRS and YFSETQ.

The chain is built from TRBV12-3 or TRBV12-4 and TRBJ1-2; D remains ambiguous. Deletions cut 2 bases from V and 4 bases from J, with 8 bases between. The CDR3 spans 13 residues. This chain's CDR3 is CASSLTELYGYTF. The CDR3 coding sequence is TGTGCCAGCAGTTTAACAGAACTCTATGGCTACACCTTC.